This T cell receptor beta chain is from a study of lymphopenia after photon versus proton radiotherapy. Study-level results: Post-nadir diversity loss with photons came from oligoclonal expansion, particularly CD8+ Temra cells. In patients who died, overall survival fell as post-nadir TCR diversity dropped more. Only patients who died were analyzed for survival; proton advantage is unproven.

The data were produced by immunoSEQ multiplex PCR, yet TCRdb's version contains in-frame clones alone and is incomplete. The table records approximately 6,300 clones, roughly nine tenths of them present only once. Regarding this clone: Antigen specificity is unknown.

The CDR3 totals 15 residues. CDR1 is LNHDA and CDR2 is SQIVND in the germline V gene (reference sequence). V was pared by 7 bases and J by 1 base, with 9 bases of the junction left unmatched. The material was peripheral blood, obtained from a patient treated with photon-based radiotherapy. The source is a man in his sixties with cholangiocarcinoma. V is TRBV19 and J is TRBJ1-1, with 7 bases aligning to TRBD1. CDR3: CASKYWDRENTEAFF. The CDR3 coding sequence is TGTGCCAGTAAGTACTGGGACAGAGAGAACACTGAAGCTTTCTTT.